Presented here are 17 T cell receptor beta chains from one specimen sequenced in a study of blood T cell repertoires in COVID-19. TCRdb keeps only in-frame clones here, not all; method: immunoSEQ multiplex PCR. The sample lists approximately 240,000 clones; roughly three quarters were seen once. The sequenced material came from peripheral blood. These TCRs come from a woman aged 40 to 50 with active or convalescent COVID-19.

A remark on this clone: This sample includes further DNA sequences coding for the same CDR3. Here the CDR3 DNA reads TGCGCCAGCAGCTTAGGCGGGGGCTACAATGAGCAGTTCTTC. It is translated as CASSLGGGYNEQFF. The chain employs TRBV5-1 and TRBJ2-1, with 7 nucleotides matching TRBD2. Germline V gives CDR1 SGHRS, CDR2 YFSETQ. This CDR3 is 14 amino acids long. Germline trimming cut 2 bases from V and 3 bases from J; bases unmatched to any gene: 2. Complete variable domain (other parts from reference TRBV5-1 and TRBJ2-1): KAGVTQTPRYLIKTRGQQVTLSCSPISGHRSVSWYQQTPGQGLQFLFEYFSETQRNKGNFPGRFSGRQFSNSRSEMNVSTLELGDSALYLCASSLGGGYNEQFFGPGTRLTVL.

This chain connects TRBV24-1 to TRBJ1-6; D call uncertain. The germline CDR1 and CDR2 sequences are KGHDR and SFDVKD. V was trimmed by 4 bases and J by 4 bases, leaving 7 bases between them. The CDR3 is 14 amino acids. The CDR3 coding sequence is TGTGCCACCAGTGACGTCTTATATAATTCACCCCTCCACTTT. The encoded protein is CATSDVLYNSPLHF.

This clone was seen a single time. This sequence joins TRBV7-3 and TRBJ2-1; no clear D gene. V was shortened by 5 bases and J by 6 bases, with 11 bases between the two germline ends. There are 13 residues in the CDR3. Germline V gene data show CDR1 as SGHTA and CDR2 as FQGTGA. The CDR3 region is CASSPTTSNEQFF. The CDR3 DNA reads TGTGCCAGCAGCCCGACGACAAGCAATGAGCAGTTCTTC.

V gene TRBV3-1 (or the pseudogene TRBV3-2) combines with J gene TRBJ2-3; weak D call: TRBD2 (7 bases). Germline V lookup: CDR1 LGHDT, CDR2 YNNKEL (reference sequence). This CDR3 has 15 residues. The V and J ends lost 4 bases and 2 bases respectively, with 13 bases between them. The CDR3 spells CASSRGGANTDTQYF. In nucleotides, the CDR3 is TGTGCCAGCAGCCGAGGGGGGGCAAACACAGATACGCAGTATTTT.

The chain couples TRBV7-5 to TRBJ1-1. TRBV7-5 counts as a pseudogene. The CDR3 totals 9 residues. DNA of the CDR3: TGTGTCAGAAGCCGTGAAGCTTTCTTT. It specifies CVRSREAFF.

The chain recombines TRBV11-3 with TRBJ1-1; no reliable D call. The CDR3 has 13 residues. CDR1 is SGHNT, CDR2 YENEEA, per germline. Trimming shortened V by 2 bases and J by 1 base, and 5 bases separated the two germline ends. CDR3 protein: CASSLSANTEAFF. The CDR3 DNA follows: TGTGCCAGCAGCTTAAGCGCGAACACTGAAGCTTTCTTT.

In this sample, this clone turned up once. V gene TRBV7-2 combines with J gene TRBJ2-3; D not resolved. From germline, CDR1 is SGHTA and CDR2 FQGNSA. CDR3 size: 14 residues. V was clipped by 2 bases and J by 2 bases, with 8 bases between them. CDR3 protein: CASSLQVLTDTQYF. CDR3 bases: TGTGCCAGCAGCTTACAGGTCCTCACAGATACGCAGTATTTT.

CDR3 amino acids: CASSYPGGTGGNGYTF. CDR3 in DNA: TGTGCCAGCAGTTACCCGGGCGGGACAGGGGGCAATGGCTACACCTTC. This chain uses TRBV28 with TRBJ1-2; TRBD1 matches 12 bases. The CDR3 contains 16 residues. Germline V gene lookup returns CDR1 MDHEN and CDR2 SYDVKM. V gave up 4 bases and J gave up 6 bases; unmatched junction bases: 9.

The chain has TRBV28 and TRBJ1-6; D is possibly TRBD1 (6 bases). The CDR3 length is 14 residues. Trimming took 6 bases from V and 7 from J, leaving 13 bases between them. Germline values: CDR1 MDHEN, CDR2 SYDVKM. In DNA form, the CDR3 reads TGTGCCAGCAGACCGGACAGCCAGAATTCACCCCTCCACTTT. Its translation: CASRPDSQNSPLHF.

This chain links TRBV7-9 with TRBJ2-6; 11 nucleotides agree with TRBD1. Losses at the gene ends were 5 bases for V and 2 bases for J; bases not matched to a gene: 5. The CDR3 contains 17 residues. CDR1 SEHNR and CDR2 FQNEAQ come from the germline V gene (reference sequence). The CDR3 DNA reads TGTGCCAGCAGCCCCCGGACAGGGGGCGCTGGGGCCAACGTCCTGACTTTC. As protein: CASSPRTGGAGANVLTF.

The rearrangement uses TRBV3-1 (or the pseudogene TRBV3-2) and TRBJ1-2, with 8 bases identical to TRBD1. CDR3 length: 16 residues. The V gene end was trimmed by 1 base and the J gene end by 1 base; junction bases not matched to a gene: 5. The germline gives CDR1 LGHDT, CDR2 YNNKEL (reference sequence). The DNA for the CDR3 is TGTGCCAGCAGCCAAGGTGACAGGGGCGGTAACTATGGCTACACCTTC. This translates into CASSQGDRGGNYGYTF.

The CDR3 sequence is CATSDSGQPSNYGYTF. The CDR3 coding sequence is TGTGCCACCAGTGATTCGGGACAGCCTTCTAACTATGGCTACACCTTC. The chain is built from TRBV24-1 and TRBJ1-2; 7 nucleotides agree with TRBD1. Germline CDR1 is KGHDR and CDR2 is SFDVKD. CDR3 length equals 16 residues. Trimming cost V 2 bases and J 0 bases; bases outside gene matches: 5.

This clone was counted between two and nine times. The rearrangement joins TRBV11-2 to TRBJ2-3; a possible D gene is TRBD1 (7 bases). CDR3 length equals 14 residues. The ends were cut back, 5 bases at V and 9 bases at J, with 18 bases in the middle. Germline CDR1 is SGHAT and CDR2 is FQNNGV. The CDR3 DNA reads as TGTGCCAGCAGCCAAGCCCCAGGGGGGAGCACGCAGTATTTT. This translates into CASSQAPGGSTQYF.

The V and J genes are TRBV6-5 and TRBJ2-3; the D is unclear. V was clipped by 7 bases and J by 7 bases, with 12 bases between them. Germline V gives CDR1 MNHEY, CDR2 SVGAGI. The CDR3 loop spans 12 amino acids. CDR3 loop: CASISSTHTQYF. The CDR3 bases are TGTGCCAGCATTAGCTCAACACATACGCAGTATTTT.

This chain uses TRBV6-1 with TRBJ1-2; a possible D gene is TRBD1 (6 bases). Per germline, CDR1 MNHNS and CDR2 SASEGT. V gave up 0 bases and J gave up 0 bases, with 8 bases separating them. CDR3 size: 15 residues. DNA for the CDR3: TGTGCCAGCAGTGAAGCGAGGACAGCTAACTATGGCTACACCTTC. Its translation: CASSEARTANYGYTF.

The rearrangement joins TRBV30 to TRBJ1-2; D is uncertain. Germline V lookup: CDR1 GTSNPN, CDR2 SVGIG (reference sequence). There are 14 residues in the CDR3. V was pared by 0 bases and J by 1 base, with 9 bases between. The CDR3 reads CAWSVLRSNYGYTF. CDR3 nucleotides: TGTGCCTGGAGTGTACTAAGGAGTAACTATGGCTACACCTTC.

The chain joins TRBV3-1 (or the pseudogene TRBV3-2) to TRBJ1-4; weak D call: TRBD1 (5 bases). V gave up 2 bases and J gave up 10 bases, with 11 bases separating them. Germline-derived CDR1 and CDR2 are LGHDT and YNNKEL (reference sequence). This CDR3 is 13 amino acids long. For the CDR3, the DNA is TGTGCCAGCAGCCAATACGGGGGTGGAAAACTGTTTTTT. This encodes CASSQYGGGKLFF.